These T cell receptor beta chains were read from a single sample in a study of low-dose radiotherapy and immunotherapy resistance in tumors. TCRdb re-derived calls from the reads in MiXCR, one entry per CDR3 protein. The sample has about 35,000 distinct CDR3 sequences, about 20% seen once. The material sequenced was PBMCs, taken after low-dose radiotherapy plus immunotherapy. Receptor source: a female donor with ovarian cancer. Both conserved end residues are part of each CDR3. Clone size appears in some rows only: once, few, many, or a class for an expanded clone.

V	size	J	CDR3
TRBV28	medium-sized	TRBJ2-7	CASSSGAWVQTSGTREQYF
TRBV28	-	TRBJ2-1	CASLFGGVNEQFF
TRBV7-9	many	TRBJ1-3	CASSGTYSGVSGNTIYF
TRBV13	-	TRBJ2-7	CASSLGPGGYEQYF
TRBV5-4	-	TRBJ2-5	CASSLDGTLGTETQYF
TRBV10-2	many	TRBJ2-7	CASADGPVGYYEQYF
TRBV29-1	-	TRBJ1-1	CSALQPMNTEAFF
TRBV10-3	-	TRBJ2-7	CASSLTSGSSYEQYF
TRBV7-2	many	TRBJ2-1	CASSFSRNNEQFF
TRBV9	many	TRBJ1-1	CASSVGRPNTEAFF
TRBV5-6	many	TRBJ2-2	CASSLPGSCFF
TRBV3-1	-	TRBJ2-1	CASSQEGQGAGEQFF
TRBV5-4	many	TRBJ2-3	CASSGSTDTQYF
TRBV6-4	many	TRBJ2-7	CASSDVSPSYEQYF
TRBV28	many	TRBJ2-6	CASSSPSSGANVLTF
TRBV28	-	TRBJ2-7	CASTLRGRSYEQYF
TRBV7-9	many	TRBJ2-3	CASSLAHQTGYTDTQYF
TRBV12-3/TRBV12-4	many	TRBJ2-6	CASRAGSGANVLTF
TRBV6-6	many	TRBJ1-2	CASSYSGREAYTF
TRBV11-2	many	TRBJ2-5	CASSLTGGGRQETQYF
TRBV2	many	TRBJ2-3	CASSDWYTNTQYF
TRBV12-3/TRBV12-4	-	TRBJ1-3	CASRHVLGQGGNTIYF
TRBV4-3	many	TRBJ1-6	CASSHKQGAGSPLHF
TRBV9	many	TRBJ2-5	CASSALGTGYAETQYF
TRBV3-1	many	TRBJ2-6	CASSRTGGTGANVLTF
TRBV5-1	many	TRBJ2-3	CASSRDRMGTDTQYF
TRBV28	few	TRBJ1-1	CASRPGGQNTEAFF
TRBV4-2	many	TRBJ2-1	CASSRREGTSGRISYNEQFF
TRBV30	-	TRBJ1-1	CAWSVDRVEAFF
TRBV5-1	-	TRBJ2-4	CASSLVRGTKNIQYF
TRBV2	many	TRBJ2-3	CASSGRQGTDTQYF
TRBV6-8	many	TRBJ2-5	CASKRHETETQYF
TRBV11-2	-	TRBJ2-7	CASRRLAGPGEQYF
TRBV29-1	medium-sized	TRBJ2-3	CSVEDTQYF
TRBV28	many	TRBJ2-7	CASSLTPSAVLRYEQYF
TRBV30	many	TRBJ1-1	CAWSWGKQGTEAFF